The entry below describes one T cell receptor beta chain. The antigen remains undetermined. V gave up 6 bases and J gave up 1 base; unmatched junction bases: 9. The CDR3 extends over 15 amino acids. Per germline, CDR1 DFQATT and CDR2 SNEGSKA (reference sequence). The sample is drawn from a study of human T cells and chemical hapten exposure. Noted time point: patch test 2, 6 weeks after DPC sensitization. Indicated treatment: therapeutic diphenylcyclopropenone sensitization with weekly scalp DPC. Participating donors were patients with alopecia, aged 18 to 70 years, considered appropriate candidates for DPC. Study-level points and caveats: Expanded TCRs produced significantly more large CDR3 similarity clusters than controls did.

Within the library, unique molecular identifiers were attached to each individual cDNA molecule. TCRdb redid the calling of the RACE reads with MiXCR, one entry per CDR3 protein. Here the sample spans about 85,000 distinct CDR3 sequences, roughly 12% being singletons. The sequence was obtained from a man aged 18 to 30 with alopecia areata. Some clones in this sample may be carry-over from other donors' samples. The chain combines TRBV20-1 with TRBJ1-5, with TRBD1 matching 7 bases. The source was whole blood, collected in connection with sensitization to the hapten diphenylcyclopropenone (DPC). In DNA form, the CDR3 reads TGCAGTGCGTCGACAGGGAGGGAAAGCAATCAGCCCCAGCATTTT. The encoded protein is CSASTGRESNQPQHF.